This T cell receptor beta chain was observed in a study of T cells in Graves' hyperthyroidism and ophthalmopathy. For the study at large: Peripheral blood draws took place at initial diagnosis, ahead of any treatment.

Regions amplified from RNA transcripts were the TCR beta CDR3 regions. A first-round RT-PCR of the TCR CDR3 used the HTBI primer set. A single record per CDR3 protein comes from TCRdb applying MiXCR to the multiplex PCR reads. The table lists hundreds of thousands of distinct CDR3 sequences, 14% to 15% of them singletons, with roughly 13% in the top ten. With 1 base clipped from V and 0 bases from J, the junction kept 14 bases outside the gene matches. This CDR3 spans 20 amino acids. Germline V gene data show CDR1 as MNHGY and CDR2 as SAAAGT. For ophthalmopathy patients, the Clinical Activity Score was at least 3 and the NOSPECS grade at least 4; duration was under 3 months.

The chain is built from TRBV6-8 and TRBJ2-3, with TRBD2 matching 9 bases. The clonotype was recovered from a man younger than 30 with Graves' ophthalmopathy. The sample consisted of blood. The CDR3 is CASSYFDGTVAGASTDTQYF. In DNA form, the CDR3 reads TGTGCCAGCAGTTACTTCGACGGGACAGTAGCGGGGGCTAGCACAGATACGCAGTATTTT.